The rows below give T cell receptor beta chains drawn from one sample of a study of blood T cells in healthy people across ages. TCRdb itself ran the 5' RACE reads through MiXCR, one entry per CDR3 protein. Among 730,000 or so distinct CDR3 sequences listed, 40% to 45% were seen once. Input material: blood. These TCRs come from a woman aged 60-75 years in good health. The CDR3 runs from the conserved cysteine through the conserved F or W. Fields, in order: CDR3 protein, CDR3 DNA, V gene, J gene, clone size, D gene. A D gene is named only where the DNA matches it firmly. Some rows mark clone size as missing; the rest say once, few, many or name a class of expanded clone.

CSVTDTYEQYF	TGCAGCGTTACAGATACCTACGAGCAGTACTTC	TRBV29-1	TRBJ2-7	many	NA
CSARQASVGDTQYF	TGCAGTGCTAGGCAGGCTAGCGTCGGAGATACGCAGTATTTT	TRBV20-1	TRBJ2-3	few	NA
CSARIQGTQAYEQYF	TGCAGTGCTAGGATACAGGGGACCCAAGCCTACGAGCAGTACTTC	TRBV20-1	TRBJ2-7	NA	TRBD1
CASSFMDKSLADTQYF	TGTGCCAGCAGCTTTATGGACAAAAGTCTTGCAGATACGCAGTATTTT	TRBV7-9	TRBJ2-3	NA	NA
CSARGLADPYEQYF	TGCAGTGCTCGAGGATTAGCGGACCCCTACGAGCAGTACTTC	TRBV20-1	TRBJ2-7	NA	NA
CASSRTALQETQYF	TGTGCCAGCAGTCGGACAGCCCTGCAAGAGACCCAGTACTTC	TRBV6-6	TRBJ2-5	NA	NA
CASSQTGGQCEAFF	TGCGCCAGCAGCCAAACGGGGGGCCAGTGTGAAGCTTTCTTT	TRBV4-3	TRBJ1-1	NA	NA
CASSFKQSSGANVLTF	TGTGCCAGCAGCTTCAAGCAAAGCTCTGGGGCCAACGTCCTGACTTTC	TRBV7-2	TRBJ2-6	few	NA
CASSHAGETQYF	TGTGCCAGCAGCCATGCAGGAGAGACCCAGTACTTC	TRBV4-2	TRBJ2-5	NA	NA
CSVEDGYGGHYGYTF	TGCAGCGTTGAAGATGGGTACGGGGGACACTATGGCTACACCTTC	TRBV29-1	TRBJ1-2	NA	NA
CASSGFGNQPQHF	TGTGCCAGCAGTGGATTCGGAAATCAGCCCCAGCATTTT	TRBV12-3/TRBV12-4	TRBJ1-5	once	NA
CSIGGGREQFF	TGCAGCATCGGTGGGGGACGAGAGCAGTTCTTC	TRBV29-1	TRBJ2-1	NA	NA
CASSLFSGTQQETQYF	TGTGCCAGCAGCCTTTTTTCCGGGACACAGCAAGAGACCCAGTACTTC	TRBV7-2	TRBJ2-5	many	NA
CASSYSPQRNTDTQYF	TGTGCCAGCAGTTACTCTCCCCAGCGGAACACAGATACGCAGTATTTT	TRBV6-6	TRBJ2-3	NA	NA
CASSPQDGQGPEAFF	TGTGCCAGCTCACCACAGGACGGACAGGGGCCTGAAGCTTTCTTT	TRBV18	TRBJ1-1	NA	TRBD1
CASSPFISGTDTQYF	TGTGCCAGCAGCCCTTTTATCAGCGGCACAGATACGCAGTATTTT	TRBV7-9	TRBJ2-3	NA	NA
CASSPRGADQPQHF	TGCGCCAGCAGCCCCCGGGGGGCCGATCAGCCCCAGCATTTT	TRBV5-1	TRBJ1-5	once	NA
CASSVMEGSGGFPETQYF	TGTGCCAGCAGCGTAATGGAAGGGTCGGGGGGGTTTCCAGAGACCCAGTACTTC	TRBV9	TRBJ2-5	few	TRBD2
CASSRRDRANTEAFF	TGTGCCAGCAGCCGCCGGGACAGGGCGAACACTGAAGCTTTCTTT	TRBV3-1	TRBJ1-1	NA	TRBD1
CASIEAVNTDTQYF	TGTGCCAGCATTGAAGCGGTCAACACAGATACGCAGTATTTT	TRBV28	TRBJ2-3	NA	NA
CASSSSNPGLAASFYTDTQYF	TGTGCCAGCAGCTCCTCCAATCCGGGACTAGCGGCCAGTTTTTACACAGATACGCAGTATTTT	TRBV11-1	TRBJ2-3	NA	TRBD2
CASSGRSRQYF	TGTGCCAGCAGCGGGCGATCTAGGCAGTACTTC	TRBV3-1	TRBJ2-4	NA	NA
CASRPGLGFVETQYF	TGTGCCAGCAGACCGGGACTAGGGTTCGTGGAGACCCAGTACTTC	TRBV28	TRBJ2-5	few	TRBD2
CSARDGTSGFQRWDNEQFF	TGCAGTGCTAGAGACGGGACTAGCGGGTTCCAGCGGTGGGACAATGAGCAGTTCTTC	TRBV20-1	TRBJ2-1	NA	TRBD2
CASSYNQHEQYF	TGTGCCAGCAGTTACAACCAACACGAGCAGTACTTC	TRBV6-6	TRBJ2-7	NA	NA
CAWIRGQGSSNYGYTF	TGTGCCTGGATTCGGGGACAGGGGTCTTCTAACTATGGCTACACCTTC	TRBV30	TRBJ1-2	NA	TRBD1
CSAPWSGQINQPQHF	TGCAGTGCCCCTTGGTCGGGACAGATAAATCAGCCCCAGCATTTT	TRBV20-1	TRBJ1-5	once	TRBD1
CASSALTAQETQYF	TGTGCCAGCAGTGCCCTTACAGCCCAAGAGACCCAGTACTTC	TRBV25-1	TRBJ2-5	few	NA
CASRREVNTEAFF	TGTGCCAGCCGCAGAGAGGTGAACACTGAAGCTTTCTTT	TRBV27	TRBJ1-1	NA	NA
CASSEKGGGLAATDTQYF	TGTGCCAGCAGCGAAAAGGGAGGAGGACTAGCGGCCACAGATACGCAGTATTTT	TRBV5-6	TRBJ2-3	few	TRBD2
CAISESGRTGKIYGYTF	TGTGCCATCAGTGAGTCGGGGCGGACAGGGAAGATCTATGGCTACACCTTC	TRBV10-3	TRBJ1-2	many	TRBD1
CVSSAREQETQYF	TGTGTCAGCAGCGCCCGGGAGCAAGAGACCCAGTACTTC	TRBV9	TRBJ2-5	NA	NA
CASSDAAINSPLHF	TGTGCCAGCAGTGACGCGGCCATTAATTCACCCCTCCACTTT	TRBV6-5	TRBJ1-6	NA	NA
CASSPGLAGVTYEQYF	TGCGCCAGCAGCCCAGGACTAGCGGGAGTTACCTACGAGCAGTACTTC	TRBV5-1	TRBJ2-7	many	TRBD2
CASSLAGGATGYEQYF	TGCGCCAGCAGCTTGGCGGGAGGTGCGACGGGATACGAGCAGTACTTC	TRBV5-1	TRBJ2-7	NA	TRBD2
CASSHLLAGEEQFF	TGTGCCAGCAGCCATCTACTAGCGGGGGAGGAGCAGTTCTTC	TRBV3-1	TRBJ2-1	NA	TRBD2
CASSLMGGQGTGELFF	TGTGCCAGCAGTTTGATGGGAGGTCAAGGCACCGGGGAGCTGTTTTTT	TRBV12-3/TRBV12-4	TRBJ2-2	few	NA
CASSLTGQDTQYF	TGTGCCAGCAGTCTCACAGGGCAAGATACGCAGTATTTT	TRBV12-3/TRBV12-4	TRBJ2-3	many	NA
CATSRDGTSGSWETQYF	TGTGCCACCAGCAGAGATGGCACTAGCGGGAGTTGGGAGACCCAGTACTTC	TRBV15	TRBJ2-5	few	TRBD2